This T cell receptor beta chain was identified during a study of cytomegalovirus exposure and HLA in healthy donors. The overall study: A later analysis reported the approximately 120 validation repertoires used the same platform as the approximately 660 first-cohort repertoires. Notes on the study in general: The investigators catalogued some 160 TCR beta chains as cytomegalovirus-associated. Reports credit the classifier with highly specific, highly sensitive diagnosis of cytomegalovirus status.

This clone was counted a few times. The antigen is unknown. The donors were members of the validation cohort comprising roughly 130 subjects, separate from the approximately 630-subject first cohort. CDR3 length: 13 residues. V lost 3 bases and J lost 7, with 7 bases in between. Per germline, CDR1 MRHNA and CDR2 SNTAGT. This table comes from immunoSEQ multiplex PCR, and its TCRdb copy is limited to in-frame clones, with some not included. The sample contains 140,000 or so clones, nearly 90% of which appear only once. The receptor was isolated from a woman aged 18-35 years in good health and CMV-seropositive. The sequenced sample was PBMCs. V and J are TRBV6-4 and TRBJ1-6; maybe TRBD1 (5 bases). CDR3 amino acids: CASSETENSPLHF. CDR3 DNA: TGTGCCAGCAGTGAGACAGAGAATTCACCCCTCCACTTT.